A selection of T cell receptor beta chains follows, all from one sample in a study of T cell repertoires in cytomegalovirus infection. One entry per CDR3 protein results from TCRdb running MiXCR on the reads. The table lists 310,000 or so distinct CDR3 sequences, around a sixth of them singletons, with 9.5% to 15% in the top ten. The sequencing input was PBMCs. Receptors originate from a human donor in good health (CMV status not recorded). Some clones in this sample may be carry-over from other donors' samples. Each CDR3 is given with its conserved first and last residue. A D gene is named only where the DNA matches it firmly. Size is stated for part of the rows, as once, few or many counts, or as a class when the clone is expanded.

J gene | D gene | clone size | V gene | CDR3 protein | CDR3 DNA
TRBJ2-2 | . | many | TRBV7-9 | CASGNTGELFF | TGTGCCAGCGGCAACACCGGGGAGCTGTTTTTT
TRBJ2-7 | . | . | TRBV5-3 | CASSLGVPDYEQYF | TGTGCCAGCAGCCTGGGAGTTCCAGACTACGAGCAGTACTTC
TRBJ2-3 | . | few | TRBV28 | CASSLLVLAPVDTQYF | TGTGCCAGCAGTTTGCTGGTACTGGCCCCCGTGGATACGCAGTATTTT
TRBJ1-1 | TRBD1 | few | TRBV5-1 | CASSSLTGLNTEAFF | TGCGCCAGCAGCTCGCTGACAGGGTTGAACACTGAAGCTTTCTTT
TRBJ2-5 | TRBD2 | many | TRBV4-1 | CASSQPLAGGRETQYF | TGCGCCAGCAGCCAACCCTTAGCGGGGGGGCGAGAGACCCAGTACTTC
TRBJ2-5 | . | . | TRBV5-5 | CASSDITGLETQYF | TGTGCCAGCAGCGACATTACAGGGCTGGAGACCCAGTACTTC
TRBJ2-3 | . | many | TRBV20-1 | CSARGPSGTDTQYF | TGCAGTGCTAGAGGGCCTAGCGGCACAGATACGCAGTATTTT
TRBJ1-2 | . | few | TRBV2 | CASRVYGYTF | TGTGCCAGCCGTGTCTATGGCTACACCTTC
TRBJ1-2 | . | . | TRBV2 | CASSRIAVGSYGYTF | TGTGCCAGCAGTCGAATTGCCGTTGGGTCTTATGGCTACACCTTC
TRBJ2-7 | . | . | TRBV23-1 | CASSLNRHTYPNEQYF | TGCGCCAGCAGTCTGAATCGTCACACGTACCCCAACGAGCAGTACTTC
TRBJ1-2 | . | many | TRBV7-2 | CASSSRTAGYGYTF | TGTGCCAGCAGCTCGAGGACAGCCGGATATGGCTACACCTTC
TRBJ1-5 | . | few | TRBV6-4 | CASSELWGRRFQHF | TGTGCCAGCAGTGAATTGTGGGGGCGCAGATTCCAGCATTTT
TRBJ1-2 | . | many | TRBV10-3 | CAISESGTSYGYTF | TGTGCCATCAGTGAGTCAGGGACGTCGTATGGCTACACCTTC
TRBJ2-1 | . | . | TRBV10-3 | CAISGLDSYNEQFF | TGTGCCATCAGTGGACTAGACTCCTACAATGAGCAGTTCTTC
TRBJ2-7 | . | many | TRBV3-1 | CASSQDRGEQYF | TGTGCCAGCAGCCAAGATCGGGGCGAGCAGTACTTC
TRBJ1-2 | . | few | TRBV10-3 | CAIGPNYGYTF | TGTGCCATCGGGCCCAACTATGGCTACACCTTC
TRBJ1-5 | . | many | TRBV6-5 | CASSLLPWNSNQPQHF | TGTGCCAGCAGTCTCCTGCCTTGGAATAGCAATCAGCCCCAGCATTTT
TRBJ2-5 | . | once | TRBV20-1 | CSARVSSAAETQYF | TGCAGTGCTAGGGTATCTAGCGCCGCAGAGACCCAGTACTTC
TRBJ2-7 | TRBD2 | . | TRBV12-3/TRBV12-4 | CASSVAGSYEQYF | TGTGCCAGCAGTGTAGCGGGGTCGTACGAGCAGTACTTC
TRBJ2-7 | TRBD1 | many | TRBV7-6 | CASSFGGPGGWYEQYF | TGTGCCAGCAGCTTTGGGGGCCCAGGGGGCTGGTACGAGCAGTACTTC
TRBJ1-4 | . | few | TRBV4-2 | CASSPDRINEKLFF | TGTGCCAGCAGCCCGGACAGAATAAATGAAAAACTGTTTTTT
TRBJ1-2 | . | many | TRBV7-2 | CASSLGGGEYGYTF | TGTGCCAGCAGCTTAGGGGGGGGAGAGTATGGCTACACCTTC
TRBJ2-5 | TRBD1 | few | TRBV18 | CASSPLLPGQVGETQYF | TGTGCCAGCTCACCCCTCCTACCGGGACAGGTTGGAGAGACCCAGTACTTC
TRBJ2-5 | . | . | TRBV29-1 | CSVGWTEETQYF | TGCAGCGTCGGGTGGACAGAAGAGACCCAGTACTTC
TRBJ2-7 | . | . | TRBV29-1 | CSVQDYEQYF | TGCAGCGTACAGGACTACGAGCAGTACTTC
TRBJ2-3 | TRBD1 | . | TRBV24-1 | CATSGQGADTQYF | TGTGCCACCAGTGGACAGGGAGCAGATACGCAGTATTTT
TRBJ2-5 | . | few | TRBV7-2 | CASSSSGEGETQYF | TGTGCCAGCAGCTCTTCAGGGGAGGGAGAGACCCAGTACTTC
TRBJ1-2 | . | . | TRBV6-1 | CASSESPGKGDGYTF | TGTGCCAGCAGTGAATCTCCGGGAAAGGGAGATGGCTACACCTTC
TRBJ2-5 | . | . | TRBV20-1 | CSATPMTGRKLQETQYF | TGCAGTGCTACTCCAATGACCGGACGCAAGCTCCAAGAGACCCAGTACTTC
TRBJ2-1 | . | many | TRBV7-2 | CASRAGVTSYNEQFF | TGTGCCAGCAGGGCAGGGGTCACTTCCTACAATGAGCAGTTCTTC
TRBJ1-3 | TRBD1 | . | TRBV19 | CASIRGQGSSGNTIYF | TGTGCCAGTATCCGGGGACAGGGGAGCTCTGGAAACACCATATATTTT
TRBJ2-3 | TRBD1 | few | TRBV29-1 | CSVGRDRGGDTQYF | TGCAGCGTGGGCCGGGACAGGGGGGGAGATACGCAGTATTTT
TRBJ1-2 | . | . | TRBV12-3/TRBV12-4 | CASTGSFNYGYTF | TGTGCCAGCACCGGGAGTTTTAACTATGGCTACACCTTC
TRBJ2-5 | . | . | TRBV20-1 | CSASILRETQYF | TGCAGTGCTAGCATCCTAAGAGAGACCCAGTACTTC
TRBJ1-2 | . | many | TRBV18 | CASSPTDYGYTF | TGTGCCAGCTCACCGACGGACTATGGCTACACCTTC
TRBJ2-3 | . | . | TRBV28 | CASSFDSSTDTQYF | TGTGCCAGCAGTTTCGACTCAAGCACAGATACGCAGTATTTT
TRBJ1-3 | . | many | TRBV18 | CASSKDSSGNTIYF | TGTGCCAGCTCAAAGGACAGCTCTGGAAACACCATATATTTT
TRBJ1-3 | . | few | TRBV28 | CASAEGNTGNTIYF | TGTGCCAGCGCTGAGGGAAATACTGGAAACACCATATATTTT
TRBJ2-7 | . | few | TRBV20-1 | CSASFLLGVYEQYF | TGCAGTGCTAGTTTCCTGCTGGGGGTCTACGAGCAGTACTTC
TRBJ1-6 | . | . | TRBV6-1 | CASSYSRSMDSPLHF | TGTGCCAGCAGTTACAGCAGGTCCATGGATTCACCCCTCCACTTT
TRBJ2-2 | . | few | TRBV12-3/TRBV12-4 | CASSLSGRANTGELFF | TGTGCCAGCAGTTTATCCGGTCGGGCGAACACCGGGGAGCTGTTTTTT
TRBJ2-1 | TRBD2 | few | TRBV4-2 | CASSQDGGGTSRNEQFF | TGTGCCAGCAGCCAAGATGGCGGGGGGACCAGTCGGAATGAGCAGTTCTTC